This TCR beta chain stems from a study of CD8 T cells in Susac syndrome. RNA in amounts of about 0.5 to 1 ug was reverse transcribed with random hexamers. TCRdb itself ran the immunoSEQ multiplex PCR reads through MiXCR, one entry per CDR3 protein. The sample has roughly 76,000 distinct CDR3 sequences; around 93% are singletons. CDR1 and CDR2 from the germline V gene are MGHRA and YSYEKL. The CDR3 is made up of 15 amino acids. V was shortened by 5 bases and J by 10 bases, with 23 bases between the two germline ends. FACS enriched CD8+ TEMRA cells, while bulk CD8+ and CD4+ were negatively isolated. The sequenced material came from CD8+ T cells from PBMCs. The chain couples TRBV4-1 to TRBJ2-5; D is perhaps TRBD1 or TRBD2 (5 bases each). The source is a human donor with Susac syndrome. The CDR3 here is CASSDYSGARAGQYF. The CDR3 region has the DNA TGCGCCAGCAGCGACTATTCCGGGGCCCGGGCGGGCCAGTACTTC.